Listed below are T cell receptor beta chains from one sample, sequenced in a study of cytomegalovirus exposure and HLA in healthy donors. Method: immunoSEQ multiplex PCR; TCRdb's copy keeps in-frame clones and lacks some. The data contain about 130,000 clones, about 80% of them singletons. The material sequenced was PBMCs. These receptors were collected from a young man in good health and CMV-seropositive. CDR3s include the opening cysteine and the closing phenylalanine or tryptophan. Each record gives: J gene, D gene, V gene, clone size, CDR3 DNA, CDR3 protein. A D gene is named only where the DNA matches it firmly. The listing skips clone size in some rows; elsewhere it reads once, few, many or a size class.

TRBJ1-3,TRBD1,TRBV30,-,TGTGCCTGGAGATTGGGAAGGGGGCCTGGAAACACCATATATTTT,CAWRLGRGPGNTIYF
TRBJ2-7,TRBD2,TRBV25-1,-,TGTGCCAGCAGTGCCATGGCGGGGGGCGGCTACGAGCAGTACTTC,CASSAMAGGGYEQYF
TRBJ1-1,-,TRBV7-8,few,TGTGCCAGCAGCTTAGGTAGTCACAGCATGAACACTGAAGCTTTCTTT,CASSLGSHSMNTEAFF
TRBJ2-5,-,TRBV19,-,TGTGCCAGTACCCGGAATTTGGGGACACAAGAGACCCAGTACTTC,CASTRNLGTQETQYF
TRBJ2-3,-,TRBV14,-,TGTGCCAGCAGCCACCCCCCGGGGAGGGGGAGAACAGATACGCAGTATTTT,CASSHPPGRGRTDTQYF
TRBJ2-7,-,TRBV19,-,TGTGCCAGTAGTATTAATAACGGTCCCTACGAGCAGTACTTC,CASSINNGPYEQYF
TRBJ2-1,TRBD2,TRBV6-4,-,TGTGCCAGCAGTTTGTCTAGCGGGGGTTACAATGAGCAGTTCTTC,CASSLSSGGYNEQFF
TRBJ2-6,-,TRBV2,once,TGTGCCAGCAGTGGGGGACTTCGAGAATCTGGGGCCAACGTCCTGACTTTC,CASSGGLRESGANVLTF
TRBJ2-2,TRBD2,TRBV19,-,TGTGCCAGTAGTACCCCGGGAGGGGTTAAGAACACCGGGGAGCTGTTTTTT,CASSTPGGVKNTGELFF
TRBJ1-3,TRBD1,TRBV7-9,-,TGTGCCAGCAGCTTATCAGGGGGCACCGGAAACACCATATATTTT,CASSLSGGTGNTIYF